The clone carrying this T cell receptor beta chain was counted ten times or more. This sample is drawn from a study of T cell repertoires in cytomegalovirus infection. Study details: CMV infection together with matching HLA type was indicated by public TCR beta signatures.

TCRdb re-derived calls from the reads in MiXCR, one entry per CDR3 protein. Of approximately 500,000 distinct CDR3 sequences listed, 16% were seen once; the top ten hold 20% to 30%. The trim removed 4 bases at V and 5 bases at J, leaving 3 bases unmatched. CDR1 SGHNT and CDR2 YYREEE come from the germline V gene (reference sequence). The CDR3 is 14 residues long. The TCR originated in a human donor in good health (CMV status not recorded). Some clones in this sample may be carry-over from other donors' samples. The sequenced sample was CD8+ T cells from PBMCs. This sequence joins TRBV5-4 and TRBJ2-2, with 9 bases that match TRBD1. The CDR3 nucleotides are TGTGCCAGCAGCCGGGACAGGGCTACCGGGGAGCTGTTTTTT. Protein product: CASSRDRATGELFF.